This T cell receptor (beta chain) was recorded in a study of cytomegalovirus exposure and HLA in healthy donors. In regard to this clone: Antigen specificity is unknown.

PCR primers comprised 60 Vbeta and 13 Jbeta primers. Under the authors' procedure: Later analysis identified 88 million or so unique TCR beta chains, about 10 million shared. Using immunoSEQ multiplex PCR, the repertoire was profiled, and TCRdb retains in-frame clones only, with some absent. V and J calls and clone size are as listed in that table; D and trimming were resolved from the DNA. Seen here are some 150,000 clones, around 80% observed once, and the top ten hold 8.5% to 10%. Study results and limitations: Specificity for CMV antigens was confirmed in vitro for three of the CMV-associated chains. Using the classifier, cytomegalovirus status was reportedly diagnosed with high specificity and sensitivity. Immune exposure data for these donors was limited to CMV serostatus.

CDR1 SGHAT and CDR2 FQNNGV come from the germline V gene. The length of the CDR3 is 16 residues. The V and J ends lost 3 bases and 10 bases, in that order; junction bases with no gene match: 13. V is TRBV11-2 and J is TRBJ2-2; 8 bases line up with TRBD1. The clonotype originates from a man younger than 30 in good health and CMV-seropositive. Sequenced sample: PBMCs. The CDR3 here is CASSFAGGGVVTELFF. Here the CDR3 DNA reads TGTGCCAGCAGCTTCGCAGGGGGCGGAGTGGTCACGGAGCTGTTTTTT.